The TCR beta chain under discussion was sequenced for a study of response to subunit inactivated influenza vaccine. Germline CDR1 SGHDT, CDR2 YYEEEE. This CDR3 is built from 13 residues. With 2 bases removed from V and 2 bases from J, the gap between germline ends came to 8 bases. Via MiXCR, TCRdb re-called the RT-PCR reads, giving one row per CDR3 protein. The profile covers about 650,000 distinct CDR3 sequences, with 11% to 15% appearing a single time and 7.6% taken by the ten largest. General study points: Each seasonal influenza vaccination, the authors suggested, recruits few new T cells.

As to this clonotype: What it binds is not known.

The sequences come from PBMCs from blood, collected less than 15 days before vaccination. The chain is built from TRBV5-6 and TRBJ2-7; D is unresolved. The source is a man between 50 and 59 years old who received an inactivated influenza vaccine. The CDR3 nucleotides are TGTGCCAGCAGCTTTAGGGATCCCTACGAGCAGTACTTC. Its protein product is CASSFRDPYEQYF.